This T cell receptor (beta chain) was sequenced in a study of CD8 T cells in Susac syndrome. Study outcomes and limitations: In its TCR sequencing and HLA analysis, the study acknowledged that the number of individuals was relatively small.

The study sequenced TCR beta in blood CD8+ and CD4+ T cells. TEMRA cells were FACS-enriched and CD8+ and CD4+ T cells negatively isolated. Concerning this clonotype: Its antigen is still unknown.

Germline CDR1 is GTSNPN and CDR2 is SVGIG (reference sequence). This CDR3 has 14 amino acids. After removal of 4 bases from V and 1 base from J, the junction contained 3 bases not matched to a gene. An input of 0.5 to 1 ug of RNA was subjected to reverse transcription using random hexamers. The CDR3 of TCR beta was amplified by immunoSEQ multiplex PCR across 54 Vbeta and 13 Jbeta. TCRdb called the immunoSEQ multiplex PCR reads again in MiXCR, with one record for every CDR3 protein. This sample has 100,000 to 150,000 distinct CDR3 sequences, with around 94% found just once. The sample consisted of CD4+ T cells from PBMCs. The chain links TRBV30 to TRBJ2-5, with 10 bases lining up with TRBD2. This TCR was sampled from a human donor with multiple sclerosis. The CDR3 here is CAWTSGGSQETQYF. The CDR3 coding sequence is TGTGCCTGGACTAGCGGGGGAAGCCAAGAGACCCAGTACTTC.